This T cell receptor beta chain was profiled in a study of identical twins. General study points: There was an excess of low generation probability in the out-of-frame alpha sequences that twins shared.

Unique molecular identifiers were present on cDNA, and template switching added a universal primer site. One entry per CDR3 protein results from TCRdb running MiXCR on the 5' RACE reads. This repertoire shows fewer than 650,000 distinct CDR3 sequences, under 8.5% found once; its top ten account for around 1.6%. The CDR3 consists of 14 residues. Germline CDR1 and CDR2: DFQATT and SNEGSKA (reference sequence). Trimming removed 5 bases from V and 4 bases from J; junction bases left unmatched: 7. Worth noting for this clonotype: Its antigen is unknown.

This sample also appeared in a second study, on yellow fever vaccine responses in identical twins. That work contributes: Among the twins, the vaccine T cell response reportedly seemed partly convergent and partly personalized.

The TCR comes from a woman aged 18 to 35 in good health. Sample: PBMCs. This chain joins TRBV20-1 and TRBJ2-2, with 7 bases identical to TRBD2. This chain's CDR3 is CSAHKAGLTGELFF. DNA of the CDR3: TGCAGTGCTCACAAAGCGGGGCTCACCGGGGAGCTGTTTTTT.